This T cell receptor beta chain was captured by sequencing in a study of blood T cell repertoires in COVID-19. At the level of the study: Sites across the United States, Italy and Spain contributed samples from acute and convalescent COVID-19. The analysed material was cDNA or gDNA that came from T cells, B-cell-depleted T cells, or PBMCs.

The CDR3 is made up of 13 amino acids. Deletions cut 10 bases from V and 3 bases from J, with 11 bases between. Germline values: CDR1 KGHDR, CDR2 SFDVKD. The assay was immunoSEQ multiplex PCR, and TCRdb's table has in-frame clones only and misses some. Of some 270,000 clones listed, more than 70% are singletons. Patients in Seattle were enrolled during active infection, then followed longitudinally. This clone was detected only once. The rearrangement uses TRBV24-1 and TRBJ2-2, with a weak D call TRBD2 (6 bases). The TCR was taken from an elderly woman with COVID-19, enrolled during active disease. The material sequenced was peripheral blood. This CDR3 reads CATRDFYTGELFF. The CDR3 coding sequence is TGTGCCACACGGGACTTCTACACCGGGGAGCTGTTTTTT.